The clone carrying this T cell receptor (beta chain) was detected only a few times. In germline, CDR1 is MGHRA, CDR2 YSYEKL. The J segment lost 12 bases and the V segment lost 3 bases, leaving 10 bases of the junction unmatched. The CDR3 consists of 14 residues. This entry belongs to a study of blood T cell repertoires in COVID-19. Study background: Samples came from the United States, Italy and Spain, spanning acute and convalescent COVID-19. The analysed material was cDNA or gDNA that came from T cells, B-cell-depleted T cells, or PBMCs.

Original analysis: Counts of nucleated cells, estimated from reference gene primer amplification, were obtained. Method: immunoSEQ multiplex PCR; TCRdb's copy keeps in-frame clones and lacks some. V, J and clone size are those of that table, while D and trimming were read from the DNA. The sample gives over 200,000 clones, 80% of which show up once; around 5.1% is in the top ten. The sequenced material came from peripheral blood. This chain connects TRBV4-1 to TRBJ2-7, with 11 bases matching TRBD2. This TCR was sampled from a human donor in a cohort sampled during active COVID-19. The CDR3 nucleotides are TGCGCCAGCAGCCAGAAGGGACTAGCGGCGTCGCGGTACTTC. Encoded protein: CASSQKGLAASRYF.